The 25 T cell receptor beta chains given below trace back to one sample, sequenced in a study of tumor-infiltrating lymphocytes in primary liver carcinoma. The study extracted blood RNA from unsorted whole blood and also extracted germline DNA. The template, approximately 500 ng total RNA, yielded TCR beta cDNA made with a constant-region primer. Modified slightly, ARM-PCR produced TCR beta libraries over three nested multiplex PCR rounds. TRBV1-TRBV30 forward primers paired with a C-beta reverse primer drove the first two PCR rounds, roughly 10 cycles each. TCRdb itself ran the multiplex PCR reads through MiXCR, one entry per CDR3 protein. Of approximately 330,000 distinct CDR3 sequences listed, approximately 65% are singletons. Sequencing was done on a sample of peripheral blood. The receptors stem from a man between 35 and 55 years old with primary liver carcinoma and hepatitis B virus infection.

In regard to this clonotype: At one end the junction does not follow the germline gene, possibly because of a read error. V is TRBV14 and J is TRBJ2-1; D might be TRBD2 (6 bases). Looked up from germline, CDR1 is SGHDN and CDR2 is FVKESK. The length of the CDR3 is 16 residues. The chain's CDR3 is CASNQPLRLGVDEQFF. The CDR3 DNA reads TGTGCCAGCAACCAACCCCTTCGACTAGGTGTGGATGAGCAGTTCTTC.

Of note for this clonotype: A much larger clone sits a single nucleotide away, making a read error possible. The J gene is TRBJ2-6, the V gene TRBV5-4, with 8 bases matching TRBD1. This CDR3 spans 16 amino acids. CDR1 SGHNT and CDR2 YYREEE come from the germline V gene (reference sequence). In nucleotides, the CDR3 is TGTGCCAGCAGCTCGGGACAGGACTCTTGGGCCAACGTCCTGACTTTC. This sequence encodes CASSSGQDSWANVLTF.

The chain couples TRBV5-5 to TRBJ1-1; 7 bases match TRBD1. The CDR3 contains 16 residues. Germline values: CDR1 SGHKS, CDR2 YYEKEE (reference sequence). The trim removed 4 bases at V and 5 bases at J, leaving 14 bases unmatched. CDR3 in DNA: TGTGCCAGCAGCCCCGACCCCGGGCCCAGGGGGACTGAAGCTTTCTTT. It encodes CASSPDPGPRGTEAFF. Variable domain in full (rest from reference TRBV5-5 and TRBJ1-1): DAGVTQSPTHLIKTRGQQVTLRCSPISGHKSVSWYQQVLGQGPQFIFQYYEKEERGRGNFPDRFSARQFPNYSSELNVNALLLGDSALYLCASSPDPGPRGTEAFFGQGTRLTVV.

On this clonotype itself: The conserved final phenylalanine or tryptophan is absent from the CDR3, which likely points to a read error. The V call is TRBV11-2, the J call TRBJ2-7, with unresolved D. Trimming took 5 bases from V and 7 from J, leaving 12 bases between them. This CDR3 is built from 12 residues. The germline V gene has CDR1 SGHAT and CDR2 FQNNGV. Here the CDR3 reads CASSLQTAEQYL. The CDR3 DNA sequence: TGTGCCAGCAGCCTACAGACCGCAGAGCAGTACCTT.

In regard to this clonotype: A much larger clone is a single base away; this may be a read error. This rearrangement joins TRBV6-2 or TRBV6-3 to TRBJ2-7; D call uncertain. Germline CDR1 is MNHEY and CDR2 is SVGEGT. CDR3 length equals 12 residues. The CDR3: CVSSYRIGEQYF. The CDR3 region has the DNA TGTGTCAGCAGTTACCGGATTGGGGAACAGTACTTC.

Note on this clonotype: A read error is likely, as this CDR3 ends without the conserved phenylalanine or tryptophan. J is TRBJ2-2 and V is TRBV11-2; TRBD2 aligns across 7 bases. Germline CDR1 is SGHAT and CDR2 is FQNNGV. This CDR3 spans 14 amino acids. The CDR3 protein is CVSSFAGVAGELFL. DNA for the CDR3: TGTGTCAGCAGCTTTGCGGGAGTTGCTGGGGAGCTGTTTCTT.

Regarding this clonotype: This is likely a read error, given that the CDR3 carries no conserved phenylalanine or tryptophan at its end. The DNA is omitted, as the CDR3 cannot be located on it reliably, and the CDR3 follows TCRdb's listing. V gene TRBV6-1 combines with J gene TRBJ1-1; the table names TRBD1, a call not compared with the DNA. Both ends counted, the CDR3 spans 12 residues. Germline CDR1 MNHNS, CDR2 SASEGT. CDR3 region: CASSEALRTVSN.

As regards this clonotype: It may be a read error: a sequence one base away is much more abundant. The V gene is TRBV6-5, the J gene TRBJ2-3, with D possibly being TRBD2 (6 bases). Germline V CDR1 and CDR2: MNHEY, SVGAGI. This CDR3 comprises 15 residues. In nucleotides, the CDR3 is TGTGCCAGCAGTTACTCTTATAGCGGCACAGATGCGCAGTATTTT. It is translated as CASSYSYSGTDAQYF.

For this clonotype: The germline gene is not matched at one end of the junction; a read error may be the cause. The chain carries TRBV11-2 and TRBJ2-2, with TRBD2 identical over 9 bases. The germline V gene has CDR1 SGHAT and CDR2 FQNNGV. The CDR3 loop spans 16 amino acids. CDR3 region: CVSSLGASGNAGELFF. CDR3 sequence (DNA): TGTGTCAGCAGCTTAGGGGCTAGCGGGAACGCCGGGGAGCTGTTTTTT.

Only a few counts were recorded for this clonotype. The CDR3 here is CASSHARSTRASNYGYTF. CDR3 coding DNA: TGTGCCAGCAGCCATGCGAGGTCAACCCGGGCCTCTAACTATGGCTACACCTTC. This chain uses TRBV7-9 with TRBJ1-2; no clear D. Per the germline V gene, CDR1 is SEHNR and CDR2 is FQNEAQ (reference sequence). Trimming removed 5 bases at V and 0 bases at J, with 22 bases between. The CDR3 runs to 18 residues. Using reference TRBV7-9 and TRBJ1-2 for the parts outside the CDR3, the full variable domain is DTGVSQNPRHKITKRGQNVTFRCDPISEHNRLYWYRQTLGQGPEFLTYFQNEAQLEKSRLLSDRFSAERPKGSFSTLEIQRTEQGDSAMYLCASSHARSTRASNYGYTFGSGTRLTVV.

Details on this clonotype: Possible read error: a much larger clone is one base away. The chain uses TRBV10-2 and TRBJ2-1; no firm D call. With the DNA end fitting TRBJ2-7 better, the J assignment may be wrong. Germline loops: CDR1 WSHSY, CDR2 SAAADI. The CDR3 loop spans 13 amino acids. The CDR3 reads CAGSETGRYEQYF. Written as DNA, the CDR3 is TGCGCCGGCAGTGAAACGGGCCGCTACGAGCAGTACTTC.

To note about this clonotype: One end of the junction varies from germline; a read error may be responsible. This chain uses TRBV7-9 with TRBJ2-2; 8 positions agree with TRBD1. The CDR3 loop spans 16 amino acids. Germline V lookup: CDR1 SEHNR, CDR2 FQNEAQ (reference sequence). CDR3 nucleotides: TGTGGCAGCAGCTTAGTGGGACAGGCGAACACCGGGGAGCTGTTTTTT. Amino acid sequence: CGSSLVGQANTGELFF.

As to this clonotype: Given a much more abundant clone one base away, this may be a read error. The V and J genes are TRBV6-2 or TRBV6-3 and TRBJ2-7; no clear D. The CDR3 covers 15 residues. Germline V lookup: CDR1 MNHEY, CDR2 SVGEGT. In DNA form, the CDR3 reads TGTACCAGCAGGATGCCCAAACTCGGCGCCTACGAGCAGTACTTC. Its translation: CTSRMPKLGAYEQYF.

As concerns this clonotype: A junction boundary mismatches the germline segment, possibly from a read error. The CDR3 coding sequence is TGCACCAGCACTTCGACTAGCGAGCCACTCTACGAGCAGTACTTC. It encodes CTSTSTSEPLYEQYF. The rearrangement uses TRBV10-1 and TRBJ2-7; 8 nucleotides line up with TRBD2. The germline gives CDR1 WNHNN, CDR2 SYGVQD (reference sequence). The CDR3 extends over 15 amino acids.

Comment on this clonotype: This could be a read error, since a much larger clone is one nucleotide away. J is TRBJ2-1 and V is TRBV4-1, with 7 bases fitting TRBD1. The CDR3 has 13 amino acids. CDR1 is MGHRA, CDR2 YSYEKL, per germline. CDR3: CASSPGTDNGQFF. The CDR3 nucleotides are TGCGCCAGCAGCCCTGGGACAGACAATGGGCAGTTCTTC.

The rearrangement links TRBV6-1 to TRBJ1-5; D may be TRBD1 (6 bases). The V gene's germline CDR1 is MNHNS and CDR2 SASEGT. This CDR3 is built from 17 residues. V gave up 9 bases and J gave up 2 bases, with 23 bases separating them. Written as DNA, the CDR3 is TGTGCCAGAAGTAAGGGCTTTGGGGGCTGGGGCAATCAGCCCCAGCATTTT. Translated: CARSKGFGGWGNQPQHF.

This clonotype was seen ten or more times. The V gene is TRBV4-1, the J gene TRBJ2-2, with TRBD2 identical over 10 bases. Germline CDR1 MGHRA, CDR2 YSYEKL. The CDR3 is made up of 20 amino acids. V dropped 1 base and J dropped 1; count of bases not matched to a gene: 12. The CDR3 DNA is TGCGCCAGCAGCCAAGGGTTGGGCCTAGCGGGGGCTGGGAACACCGGGGAGCTGTTTTTT. It translates to CASSQGLGLAGAGNTGELFF.

This clonotype was recorded at least ten times. V gene TRBV11-2 combines with J gene TRBJ2-1, with 10 bases that match TRBD2. Germline trimming cut 5 bases from V and 9 bases from J; bases unmatched to any gene: 22. The V gene's germline CDR1 is SGHAT and CDR2 FQNNGV. CDR3 size: 19 residues. CDR3 nucleotide sequence: TGTGCCAGCAGCCTCCGGTTCGGCGCTAGCGGGAGCCGGCGGGTTGAGCAGTTCTTC. This sequence encodes CASSLRFGASGSRRVEQFF.

This clonotype was recorded many times. The CDR3 region is CASSEATGGETQYF. CDR3 sequence (DNA): TGTGCCAGCAGTGAAGCAACAGGGGGAGAGACCCAGTACTTC. V and J are TRBV6-1 and TRBJ2-5, with TRBD1 identical over 8 bases. Germline V lookup: CDR1 MNHNS, CDR2 SASEGT. The V and J ends lost 0 bases and 4 bases, in that order; junction bases with no gene match: 1. This CDR3 has 14 residues.

The V call is TRBV13, the J call TRBJ2-3; 12 bases are shared with TRBD2. Per the germline V gene, CDR1 is PRHDT and CDR2 is FYEKMQ (reference sequence). Trimming took 5 bases from V and 2 from J; bases not matched to a gene: 5. The CDR3 loop spans 16 amino acids. The CDR3 loop reads CASSRTSGRLTDTQYF. Written as DNA, the CDR3 is TGTGCCAGCAGCCGCACTAGCGGGAGGCTCACAGATACGCAGTATTTT.

Comment on this clonotype: The CDR3 ends on some other residue instead of the conserved phenylalanine or tryptophan, so this is likely a read error. V gene TRBV11-2 combines with J gene TRBJ2-5, with 8 positions matching TRBD2. The germline V gene encodes CDR1 SGHAT and CDR2 FQNNGV. The CDR3 spans 14 residues. With V trimmed by 1 base and J by 9 bases, 7 bases remained unmatched. CDR3 in amino acids: CASSLVGAREAQYI. The CDR3 DNA follows: TGTGCCAGCAGCTTAGTGGGAGCGCGGGAGGCCCAGTACATC.

About this clonotype itself: Germline is not matched at one junction end, which may reflect a read error. The chain couples TRBV5-1 to TRBJ2-2; TRBD1 aligns across 7 bases. Germline V CDR1 and CDR2: SGHRS, YFSETQ. The CDR3 is made up of 14 amino acids. The CDR3 region is CASRPDRNTGELLF. CDR3 DNA: TGCGCCAGCAGACCGGACAGGAACACCGGGGAGCTGCTTTTT.

In regard to this clonotype: One end of the junction varies from germline; a read error may be responsible. This rearrangement joins TRBV11-2 to TRBJ2-7, with 8 bases matching TRBD1. Looked up from germline, CDR1 is SGHAT and CDR2 is FQNNGV. The CDR3 length is 15 residues. The CDR3 nucleotides read TGTGTCAGCAGCCAATGGACAGGGAGAACCTACGAGCAGCACTTC. Translated, it gives CVSSQWTGRTYEQHF.

This sequence joins TRBV5-5 and TRBJ2-1, with a possible D match to TRBD2 (5 bases). The germline V gene has CDR1 SGHKS and CDR2 YYEKEE (reference sequence). The length of the CDR3 is 15 residues. V lost 6 bases to trimming and J lost 0 bases, with 13 bases between them. The CDR3 region has the DNA TGTGCCAGCACCCTAGCTTCCATCTCCTACAATGAGCAGTTCTTC. It yields the protein CASTLASISYNEQFF. The variable domain in full, with the rest retrieved from reference TRBV5-5 and TRBJ2-1, is DAGVTQSPTHLIKTRGQQVTLRCSPISGHKSVSWYQQVLGQGPQFIFQYYEKEERGRGNFPDRFSARQFPNYSSELNVNALLLGDSALYLCASTLASISYNEQFFGPGTRLTVL.

A word on this clonotype: One end of the junction does not line up with germline, which may come from a read error. V gene TRBV10-3 combines with J gene TRBJ1-1, with D possibly being TRBD1 (5 bases). This CDR3 has 14 amino acids. CDR1 and CDR2 from the germline V gene are ENHRY and SYGVKD. The CDR3: CAISESEGRTETFF. Written as DNA, the CDR3 is TGTGCCATCAGTGAGTCTGAGGGGCGGACTGAAACTTTCTTT.